This T cell receptor beta chain was identified during a study of response to subunit inactivated influenza vaccine. Study-wide results and limits: Authors suggested each seasonal influenza vaccination recruits few new T cells.

TCRdb re-called the RT-PCR reads with MiXCR, one entry per CDR3 protein. There are about 240,000 distinct CDR3 sequences in the sample; more than 9% occur only once, and about 7.8% lies in the top ten. The CDR3 spans 12 residues. The ends were cut back, 5 bases at V and 8 bases at J, with 15 bases in the middle. The germline gives CDR1 SQVTM, CDR2 ANQGSEA. This clonotype was recorded many times. Antigen unknown. The rearrangement joins TRBV29-1 to TRBJ1-1; D perhaps matches TRBD1 (6 bases). The sequence was obtained from a man between 50 and 59 years old who received an inactivated influenza vaccine. The starting material was non-naive T cells sorted from PBMCs, obtained about 14 days before vaccination. The CDR3: CSVRGGPLEAFF. The CDR3 nucleotides are TGCAGCGTTCGCGGGGGGCCACTCGAAGCTTTCTTT.